What follows are 15 T cell receptor beta chains derived from one specimen sequenced in a study of regulatory T cells in long-lasting Graves disease. With iRepertoire HTBI primers and Arm-PCR of CDR3 regions, TCR beta libraries were built. TCRdb passed the multiplex PCR reads through MiXCR, listing each CDR3 protein once. The profile shows approximately 470,000 distinct CDR3 sequences, 16% of them singletons. Specified time point: newly diagnosed GD, antithyroid drugs for less than 3 months. Extracted RNA from PBMCs served as the source of the TCR library. The data also belong to a second study, concerning T cells in Graves' hyperthyroidism and ophthalmopathy.

Sequenced here: peripheral blood mononuclear cells (PBMCs), sampled at new diagnosis, from a patient treated with antithyroid drugs. Receptors were obtained from a middle-aged man with Graves disease.

This clonotype has a count of ten or more. This chain connects TRBV30 to TRBJ2-2, with D perhaps matching TRBD1 (6 bases). From germline, CDR1 is GTSNPN and CDR2 SVGIG (reference sequence). V lost 4 bases and J 4 bases, leaving 10 bases between the germline ends. The CDR3 is 13 amino acids. CDR3 region: CAWTGVGTGELFF. The CDR3 DNA sequence: TGTGCCTGGACAGGGGTCGGCACCGGGGAGCTGTTTTTT.

This clonotype was detected many times. V and J are TRBV9 and TRBJ2-7, with D possibly TRBD2 on 7 matching bases. V lost 2 bases to trimming and J lost 4 bases, with 13 bases between them. The CDR3 runs to 14 residues. Germline V gives CDR1 SGDLS, CDR2 YYNGEE. The CDR3 coding sequence is TGTGCCAGCAGCGTCGGGGGGCCGGGGTACGAGCAGTACTTC. Amino acid sequence: CASSVGGPGYEQYF.

This clonotype was recorded a few times. This chain links TRBV9 with TRBJ2-5, with D perhaps TRBD1 (6 bases). Trimming shortened V by 4 bases and J by 2 bases, and 12 bases separated the two germline ends. Germline CDR1 reads SGDLS; CDR2 reads YYNGEE. This CDR3 has 14 amino acids. The CDR3 here is CASSPRDKQETQYF. The CDR3 DNA reads TGTGCCAGCAGCCCCCGGGACAAACAAGAGACCCAGTACTTC.

This rearrangement joins TRBV10-3 to TRBJ1-2; D uncertain. CDR1 and CDR2 from the germline V gene are ENHRY and SYGVKD. Trimming took off 5 bases at V and 2 bases at J, with 6 bases between the two ends. This CDR3 has 12 residues. The CDR3 DNA follows: TGTGCCATCAGTAAGGGCAACTATGGCTACACCTTC. This sequence encodes CAISKGNYGYTF.

This clonotype was counted many times. The CDR3 DNA reads as TGTGCCAGCAGCGCAACAGGTGGTGGGAATGAGCAGTTCTTC. Translation gives CASSATGGGNEQFF. The chain is built from TRBV7-2 and TRBJ2-1; a weak D match, TRBD1 (5 bases). The CDR3 totals 14 residues. CDR1 SGHTA and CDR2 FQGNSA come from the germline V gene. With 5 bases removed from V and 7 bases from J, the gap between germline ends came to 15 bases.

Comment on this clonotype: This may be a read error, as it is one base from a much larger clone. The J gene is TRBJ2-7, the V gene TRBV6-2 or TRBV6-3, with TRBD1 as a possible D gene (5 bases). Per germline, CDR1 MNHEY and CDR2 SVGEGT. The CDR3 is 14 amino acids. The DNA for the CDR3 is TGTGCCAGCAGTGAGACGACAGTCTCCTACGAGCTGTACTTC. Residues: CASSETTVSYELYF.

This clonotype was observed at least ten times. This sequence joins TRBV18 and TRBJ2-3; D gene unclear. The CDR3 runs 16 residues. Germline lookup yields CDR1 KGHSH and CDR2 LQKENI. Trimming pared 2 bases from V and 0 bases from J, leaving 12 bases between. The DNA of the CDR3 is TGTGCCAGCTCACCAAGGGCCGGTCCTAGCACAGATACGCAGTATTTT. Translation: CASSPRAGPSTDTQYF.

The chain recombines TRBV28 with TRBJ2-1; 11 bases agree with TRBD2. Germline lookup yields CDR1 MDHEN and CDR2 SYDVKM. CDR3 length equals 12 residues. V lost 6 bases to trimming and J lost 13 bases; unmatched junction nucleotides: 5. The CDR3 region is CASSTGLAGQFF. DNA for the CDR3: TGTGCCAGCAGCACAGGACTAGCGGGCCAGTTCTTC.

The sample holds a few counts of this clonotype. V gene TRBV12-5 combines with J gene TRBJ2-7, with a possible D match to TRBD2 (6 bases). Per germline, CDR1 LGHNT and CDR2 FRNRAP. The V and J ends lost 6 bases and 3 bases respectively, with 12 bases between them. The CDR3 sequence is 13 residues long. The CDR3 DNA follows: TGTGCTAGTGGGGACGGGGGAAACTACGAGCAGTACTTC. Residues: CASGDGGNYEQYF.

As regards this clonotype: A much larger clone lies one base from this, so it may be a read error. The V call is TRBV5-6, the J call TRBJ1-2, with D possibly being TRBD1 (6 bases). The CDR3 has 15 amino acids. Germline CDR1 SGHDT, CDR2 YYEEEE. CDR3 protein: CACSLVDRTNYGYTF. As DNA, the CDR3 is TGTGCCTGCAGCTTGGTGGACAGAACAAACTATGGCTACACCTTC.

This clonotype was found many times. V is TRBV27 and J is TRBJ2-7; 12 bases agree with TRBD2. The length of the CDR3 is 20 residues. Trimming took 5 bases from V and 0 from J; bases not matched to a gene: 17. Per the germline V gene, CDR1 is MNHEY and CDR2 is SMNVEV (reference sequence). CDR3 sequence (DNA): TGTGCCAGCAGTGCCCTACTAGCGGGAGGCGTTTTTCACTTCTCCTACGAGCAGTACTTC. It yields the protein CASSALLAGGVFHFSYEQYF.

This clonotype was observed at least ten times. The CDR3 DNA reads as TGTGCCAGCAGCCAGGATAGGCGGGAGACAGATACGCAGTATTTT. Translation gives CASSQDRRETDTQYF. The genes are TRBV2 and TRBJ2-3, with 7 bases identical to TRBD2. The CDR3 loop spans 15 amino acids. The junction had 9 bases not matched to a gene; V was cut back by 6 bases and J by 3 bases. Germline loops: CDR1 SNHLY, CDR2 FYNNEI.

This clonotype was recorded only once. A far larger clone is only one base removed, so a read error is likely. The chain combines TRBV7-9 with TRBJ2-1; 11 positions agree with TRBD2. CDR3 length: 16 amino acids. The germline CDR1 and CDR2 sequences are SEHNR and FQNEAQ (reference sequence). The CDR3 spells CVSSMTSGIRYNEQFF. CDR3 nucleotides: TGTGTCAGCAGCATGACTAGCGGGATTAGGTACAATGAGCAGTTCTTC.

This clonotype has at least ten counts. The chain links TRBV7-9 to TRBJ2-3; 12 bases fit TRBD2. Trimming at V came to 5 bases and at J to 0 bases, leaving 3 bases not matched to a gene. Germline V CDR1 and CDR2: SEHNR, FQNEAQ (reference sequence). The CDR3 covers 16 residues. CDR3 sequence reads: CASSRTSGTSTDTQYF. In nucleotides, the CDR3 is TGTGCCAGCAGCCGGACTAGCGGGACTAGCACAGATACGCAGTATTTT.

Turning to this clonotype: Possible read error: a much larger clone is one base away. The V and J genes are TRBV2 and TRBJ2-3, with 13 bases that match TRBD2. Judging by the DNA end, TRBJ2-7 fits better; the J call may be wrong. This CDR3 has 15 amino acids. Germline CDR1 is SNHLY and CDR2 is FYNNEI. Written as DNA, the CDR3 is TGTGCCAGCAGTTACGGGACTAGCGGGGAGTACGAGCAGTACTTC. Translating gives CASSYGTSGEYEQYF.